The table lists the clone carrying this T cell receptor beta chain with many counts. UMIs were added to TCR cDNA along with a universal primer site when it was made by 5'RACE template switching. TCRdb analysed the 5' RACE reads with MiXCR anew, one entry per CDR3 protein. The sample carries around 300,000 distinct CDR3 sequences, approximately 4.5% recorded once. Per germline, CDR1 LNHDA and CDR2 SQIVND (reference sequence). The CDR3 spans 15 residues. V lost 5 bases, J lost 1 base, and 6 bases stayed unmatched. This entry comes from a study of T cells after yellow fever vaccination. The TCR was taken from a man between 18 and 29 years old who received the YFV17D yellow fever vaccine. The gene calls are TRBV19 and TRBJ2-5; 8 bases align to TRBD1. The specimen comprised PBMCs, sampled 15 days after the yellow fever booster vaccination. The DNA for the CDR3 is TGTGCCAGTAGTCCCGGGACAGGAACCCAAGAGACCCAGTACTTC. Translation: CASSPGTGTQETQYF.